This T cell receptor (beta chain) was identified in a study of T-cell reconstitution after alpha-beta-depleted transplantation in children. This CDR3 spans 15 amino acids. Trimming cost V 4 bases and J 7 bases; bases outside gene matches: 6. This sample's TCRbeta library carried unique molecular identifier barcodes. MiXCR, run by TCRdb on the PCR reads, gives a single entry per CDR3 protein. The profile shows about 690,000 distinct CDR3 sequences, about 15% of them singletons. The starting material was PBMCs from the stem cell graft donor, obtained from the stem cell graft. The genes are TRBV12-3 or TRBV12-4 and TRBJ1-4; 10 nucleotides match TRBD1. The sequence derives from a human donor who donated a stem cell graft to a child with acute myeloid leukemia. The CDR3 loop reads CASSSPRDRGEKLFF. In DNA form, the CDR3 reads TGTGCCAGCAGTTCCCCCCGGGACAGGGGTGAAAAACTGTTTTTT.